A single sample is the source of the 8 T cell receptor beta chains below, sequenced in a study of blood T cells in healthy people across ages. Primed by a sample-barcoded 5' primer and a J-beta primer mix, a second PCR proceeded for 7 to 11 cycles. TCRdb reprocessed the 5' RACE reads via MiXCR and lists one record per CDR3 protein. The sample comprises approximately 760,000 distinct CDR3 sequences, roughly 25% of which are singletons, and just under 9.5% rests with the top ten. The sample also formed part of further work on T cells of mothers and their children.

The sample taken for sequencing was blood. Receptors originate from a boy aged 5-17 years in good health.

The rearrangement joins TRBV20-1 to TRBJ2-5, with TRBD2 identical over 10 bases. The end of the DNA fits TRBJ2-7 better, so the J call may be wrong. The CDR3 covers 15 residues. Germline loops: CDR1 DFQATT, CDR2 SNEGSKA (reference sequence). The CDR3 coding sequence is TGCAGTGCTAGAGAAACTAGCGGGGTGTCCTACGAGCAGTACTTC. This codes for CSARETSGVSYEQYF.

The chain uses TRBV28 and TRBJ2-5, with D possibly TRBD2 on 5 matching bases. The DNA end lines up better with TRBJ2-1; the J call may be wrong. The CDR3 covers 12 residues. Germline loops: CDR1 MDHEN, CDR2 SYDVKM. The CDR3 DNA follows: TGTGCCAGCAGTATGAGGGTCAATGAGCAGTTCTTC. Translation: CASSMRVNEQFF.

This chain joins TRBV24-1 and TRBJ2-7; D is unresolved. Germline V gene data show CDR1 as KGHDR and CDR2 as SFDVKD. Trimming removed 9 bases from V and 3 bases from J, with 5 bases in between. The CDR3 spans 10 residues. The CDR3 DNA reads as TGTGCCACCGGGTACTACGAGCAGTACTTC. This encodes CATGYYEQYF.

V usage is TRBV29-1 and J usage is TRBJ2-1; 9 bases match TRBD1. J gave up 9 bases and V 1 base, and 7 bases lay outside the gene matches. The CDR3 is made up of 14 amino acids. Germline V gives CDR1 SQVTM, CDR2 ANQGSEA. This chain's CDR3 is CSVEGTGGYGEQFF. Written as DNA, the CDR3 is TGCAGCGTTGAAGGAACAGGGGGCTACGGTGAGCAGTTCTTC.

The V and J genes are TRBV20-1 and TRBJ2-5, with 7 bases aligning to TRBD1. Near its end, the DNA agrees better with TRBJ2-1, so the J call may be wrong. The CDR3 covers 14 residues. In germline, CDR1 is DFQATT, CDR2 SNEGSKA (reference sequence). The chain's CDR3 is CSAKRQGPYNEQFF. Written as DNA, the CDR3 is TGCAGTGCCAAAAGACAGGGCCCCTACAATGAGCAGTTCTTC.

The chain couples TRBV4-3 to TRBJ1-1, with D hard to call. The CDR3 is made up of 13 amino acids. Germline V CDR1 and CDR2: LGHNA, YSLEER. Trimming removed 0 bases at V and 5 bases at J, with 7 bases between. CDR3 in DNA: TGCGCCAGCAGCCAAGATTATTTGACTGAAGCTTTCTTT. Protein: CASSQDYLTEAFF.

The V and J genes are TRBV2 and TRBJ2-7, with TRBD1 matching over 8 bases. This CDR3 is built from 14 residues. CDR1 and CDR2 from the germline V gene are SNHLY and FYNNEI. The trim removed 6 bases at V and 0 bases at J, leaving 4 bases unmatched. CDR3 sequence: CASRRDRLSYEQYF. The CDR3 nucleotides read TGTGCCAGCAGAAGGGACAGGCTCTCCTACGAGCAGTACTTC.

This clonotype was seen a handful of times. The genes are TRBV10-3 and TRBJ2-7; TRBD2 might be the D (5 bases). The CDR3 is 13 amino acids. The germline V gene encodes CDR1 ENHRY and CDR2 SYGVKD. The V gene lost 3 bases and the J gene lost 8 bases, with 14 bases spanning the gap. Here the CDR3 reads CAISEGLLGKQYF. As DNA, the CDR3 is TGTGCCATCAGTGAAGGACTGCTGGGCAAGCAGTACTTC.